The 4 T cell receptor beta chains below come from one sample, sequenced in a study of cytomegalovirus exposure and HLA in healthy donors. Amplification used 60 Vbeta primers and 13 Jbeta primers. The assay was immunoSEQ multiplex PCR, and TCRdb's table has in-frame clones only and misses some. The sample lists roughly 100,000 clones; around two thirds were seen once. The sequenced material came from PBMCs. Receptors originate from a woman between 45 and 65 years old in good health and CMV-seronegative.

V usage is TRBV19 and J usage is TRBJ2-7; 7 bases agree with TRBD2. The CDR3 sequence is 12 residues long. Per the germline V gene, CDR1 is LNHDA and CDR2 is SQIVND (reference sequence). V was clipped by 4 bases and J by 6 bases; unmatched bases: 3. CDR3 nucleotides: TGTGCCAGTAGTACGGGGGGATCCGAGCAGTACTTC. This codes for CASSTGGSEQYF.

CDR3 nucleotides: TGTGCCAGCAGCGTCGGCGGGAGGTTGGATGAGCAGTTCTTC. Residues: CASSVGGRLDEQFF. This chain links TRBV9 with TRBJ2-1; 8 nucleotides align to TRBD2. Germline CDR1 and CDR2: SGDLS and YYNGEE. V gave up 2 bases and J gave up 8 bases; unmatched junction bases: 6. The CDR3 extends over 14 amino acids.

V is TRBV14 and J is TRBJ2-1; TRBD2 matches at 10 bases. There are 15 residues in the CDR3. The germline V gene has CDR1 SGHDN and CDR2 FVKESK. The junction had 4 bases not matched to a gene; V was cut back by 4 bases and J by 4 bases. The CDR3 nucleotides read TGTGCCAGCAGCCTCAGGACTAGCGGATACAATGAGCAGTTCTTC. Translating it yields CASSLRTSGYNEQFF.

The chain is built from TRBV5-1 and TRBJ1-5, with D tentatively TRBD1 (5 bases). The ends were cut back, 0 bases at V and 4 bases at J, with 11 bases in the middle. The CDR3 loop spans 15 amino acids. The V gene's germline CDR1 is SGHRS and CDR2 YFSETQ. CDR3 sequence reads: CASSLDDRANQPQHF. Written as DNA, the CDR3 is TGCGCCAGCAGCTTGGACGACAGAGCTAATCAGCCCCAGCATTTT.